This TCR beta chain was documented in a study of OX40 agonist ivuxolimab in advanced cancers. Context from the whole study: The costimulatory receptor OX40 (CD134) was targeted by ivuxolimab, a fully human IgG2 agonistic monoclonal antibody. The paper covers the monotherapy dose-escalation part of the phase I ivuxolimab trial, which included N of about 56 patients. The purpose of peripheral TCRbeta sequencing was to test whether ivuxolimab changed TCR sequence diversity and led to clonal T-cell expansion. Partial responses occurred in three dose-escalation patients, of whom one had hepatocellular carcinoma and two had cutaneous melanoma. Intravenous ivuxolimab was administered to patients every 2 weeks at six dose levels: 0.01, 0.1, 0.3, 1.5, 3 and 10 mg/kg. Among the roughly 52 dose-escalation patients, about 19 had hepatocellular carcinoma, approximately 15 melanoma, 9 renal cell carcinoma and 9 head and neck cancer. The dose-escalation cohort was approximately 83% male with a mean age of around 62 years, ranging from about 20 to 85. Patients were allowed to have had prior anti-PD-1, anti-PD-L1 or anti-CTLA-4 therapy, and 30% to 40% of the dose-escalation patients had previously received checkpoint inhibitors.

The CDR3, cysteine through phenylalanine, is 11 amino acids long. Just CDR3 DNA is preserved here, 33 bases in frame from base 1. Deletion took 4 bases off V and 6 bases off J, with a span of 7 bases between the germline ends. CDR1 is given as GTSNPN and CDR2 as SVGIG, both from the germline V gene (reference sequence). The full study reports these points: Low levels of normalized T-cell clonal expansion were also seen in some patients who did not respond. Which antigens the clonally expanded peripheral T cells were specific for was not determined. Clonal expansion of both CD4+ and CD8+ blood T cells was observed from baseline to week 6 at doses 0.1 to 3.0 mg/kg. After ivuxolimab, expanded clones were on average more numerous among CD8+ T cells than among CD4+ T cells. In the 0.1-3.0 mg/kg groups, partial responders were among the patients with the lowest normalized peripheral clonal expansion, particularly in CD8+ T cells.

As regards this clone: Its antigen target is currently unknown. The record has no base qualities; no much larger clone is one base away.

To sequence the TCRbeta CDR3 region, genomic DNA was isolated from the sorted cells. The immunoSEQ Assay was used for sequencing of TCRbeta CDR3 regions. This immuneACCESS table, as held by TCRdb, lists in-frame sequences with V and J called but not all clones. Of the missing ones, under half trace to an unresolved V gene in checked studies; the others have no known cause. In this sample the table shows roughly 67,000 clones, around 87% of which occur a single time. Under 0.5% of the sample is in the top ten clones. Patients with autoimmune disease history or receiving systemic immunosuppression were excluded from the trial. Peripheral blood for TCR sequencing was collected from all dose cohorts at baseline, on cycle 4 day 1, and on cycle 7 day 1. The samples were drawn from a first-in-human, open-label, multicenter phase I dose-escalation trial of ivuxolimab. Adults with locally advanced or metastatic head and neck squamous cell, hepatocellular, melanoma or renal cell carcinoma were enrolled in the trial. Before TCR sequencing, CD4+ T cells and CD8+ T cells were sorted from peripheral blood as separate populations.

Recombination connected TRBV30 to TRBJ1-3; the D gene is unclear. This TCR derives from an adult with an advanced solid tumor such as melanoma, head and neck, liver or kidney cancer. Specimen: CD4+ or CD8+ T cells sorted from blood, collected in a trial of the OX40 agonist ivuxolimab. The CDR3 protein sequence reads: CAWTWLNTIYF. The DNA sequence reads TGTGCCTGGACCTGGTTAAACACCATATATTTT.